This entry features one T cell receptor (beta chain) sequence. Among the donors, all were Caucasian adults who lived in Nashville, Tennessee. A split of CD4+ cells into CD45RA+ naive and CD45RA-negative memory subsets was performed. Assay used: immunoSEQ multiplex PCR; TCRdb lists only in-frame clones, some missing. The table records roughly 2 million clones, 95% of them present only once. This sample stems from a study of shared clonotypes between healthy human individuals. The ends lost 7 bases at V and 6 bases at J; junction bases unmatched: 12. The CDR3 loop spans 15 amino acids. The V gene's germline CDR1 is ENHRY and CDR2 SYGVKD.

This clonotype was obtained from a man between 18 and 35 years old in good health. What was sequenced was naive CD4+ T cells sorted from blood. The sample's subset: CD45RA+ positively selected. The V gene is TRBV10-3, the J gene TRBJ2-7, with 10 bases identical to TRBD2. The CDR3: CAITKGLAGAFEQYF. As DNA, the CDR3 is TGTGCCATCACCAAGGGCCTAGCGGGAGCTTTCGAGCAGTACTTC.